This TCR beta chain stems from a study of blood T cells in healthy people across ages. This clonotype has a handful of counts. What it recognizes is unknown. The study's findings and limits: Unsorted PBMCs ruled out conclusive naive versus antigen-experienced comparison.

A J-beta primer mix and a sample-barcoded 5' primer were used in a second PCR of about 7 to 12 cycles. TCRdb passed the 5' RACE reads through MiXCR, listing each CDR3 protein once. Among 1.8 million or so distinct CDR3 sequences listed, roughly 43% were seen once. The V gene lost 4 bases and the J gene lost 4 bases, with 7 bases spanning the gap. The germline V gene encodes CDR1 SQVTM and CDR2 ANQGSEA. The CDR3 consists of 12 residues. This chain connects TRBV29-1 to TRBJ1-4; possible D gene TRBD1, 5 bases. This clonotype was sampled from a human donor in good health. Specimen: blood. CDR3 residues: CSVGQLNEKLFF. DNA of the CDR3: TGCAGCGTTGGACAGCTTAATGAAAAACTGTTTTTT.